This T cell receptor beta chain was obtained from a study of tumor and adjacent non-tumor tissue in lung cancer. The overall study: On average, productive TCRbeta reads reached about 4.17 million per sample.

Comments on this clonotype: The junction differs from germline at one of its ends, possibly a read error.

TCRbeta libraries were built with three rounds of nested PCR, modified from ARM-PCR. TCRdb reprocessed the multiplex PCR reads via MiXCR and lists one record per CDR3 protein. The sample includes 98,000 or so distinct CDR3 sequences, approximately 80% of them seen just once. RNA was extracted from bulk tissue without any cell sorting. This non-tumor lung sample came from over 3 cm beyond the tumor edge. The sequence came from a man aged 55-75 years with small cell lung cancer. Sequencing was performed on distant non-tumor lung tissue.

The chain's CDR3 is CACSFDRVYEKYF. CDR3 nucleotides: TGCGCCTGCAGTTTCGACAGAGTCTACGAGAAGTACTTC. This chain links TRBV4-1 with TRBJ2-7, with a tentative D call TRBD1 (5 bases). Germline V CDR1 and CDR2: MGHRA, YSYEKL. The CDR3 runs 13 residues.